Sequencing of this T cell receptor beta chain was carried out in a study of T-cell memory formation after mild COVID-19. The CDR3 loop spans 14 amino acids. Trimming took 5 bases from V and 7 from J, leaving 17 bases between them. Study-level results: Pre-infection memory contained some responding clones, which suggested that cross-reactive memory had joined. The main location of contracting CD4+ clones was CM and EM, and that of contracting CD8+ clones was EMRA.

This clonotype was counted between two and nine times. Antigen specificity is unknown. Using constant-segment primers, 5'RACE produced TCR alpha and TCR beta cDNA libraries carrying sample barcodes and UMIs. TCRdb re-called the 5' RACE reads with MiXCR, one entry per CDR3 protein. In the table there are some 120,000 distinct CDR3 sequences, about 15% of which are singletons. Specimen: PBMCs or a T cell subset sorted from them (not recorded which). This receptor was taken from a man aged 18 to 29 who had mild COVID-19 (a few samples of this study predate the infection). Cell type and time point are not known. The chain links TRBV12-3 or TRBV12-4 to TRBJ2-5; D is undetermined. The CDR3 region has the DNA TGTGCCAGCAGTCCTCAGGACCCATCGGGGACCCAGTACTTC. Translated: CASSPQDPSGTQYF.